This T cell receptor beta chain was obtained from a study of T cell clonality in common variable immunodeficiency (dated by TCRdb to between 2014 and 2017). Findings and caveats that apply to the study as a whole: Reportedly, TCRbeta sequences from CVID had fewer deletions and N-nucleotide insertions, and highly modified clones with 13 or more V deletions were absent from CVID. Differences among patients in the CVID cohort limited the correlations between repertoire features and clinical complications. According to the authors, figuring out what caused the increased clonality in CVID would require sequencing the repertoires of T cell subpopulations. Even though DNA input was the same, control samples had an average of approximately 82,000 unique sequences each, compared with some 32,000 in CVID samples. TCRbeta clonality was higher in CVID subjects than in healthy controls (t-test p = 0.018), and the increase was most characteristic of about a third of subjects. Fewer TCRbeta clones were shared among CVID subjects than among healthy controls (p < 0.0001).

This clone was observed at least ten times. The antigen it recognizes is unknown. The read terminates 3 residues before the CDR3 end, so the remaining end is supplied by the germline J gene. Both CVID patients and healthy controls were predominantly of Caucasian heritage. Heparinized peripheral whole blood samples of about 5 to 8 ml were obtained from each donor. TCRbeta CDR3 repertoires were sequenced from genomic DNA of adults with common variable immune deficiency (CVID) and healthy adult controls. The control group comprised some 22 healthy adult volunteers, around twelve female and around ten male, aged about 23 to 75 years with a mean age of approximately 35. To isolate peripheral blood mononuclear cells, diluted blood was subjected to density centrifugation over Hypaque 1077 or Ficoll-Paque. Genomic DNA was obtained from unsorted mononuclear cells using either Qiagen column purification or a centrifugation-based method.

Germline trimming: 3 bases from V, 4 bases from J; junction bases outside gene matches: 3. From the cysteine up to the phenylalanine, the CDR3 has a length of 14 residues. Shown are 33 bases from within the CDR3, in frame from base 1. Based on the germline V gene (reference sequence), the CDR1 and CDR2 sequences are SGHNT and YYREEE. CVID samples and control samples contributed equivalent amounts of genomic DNA as sequencing input. For every sample, a 60 bp segment covering the rearranged TCRbeta CDR3 region was amplified and then sequenced. TCRbeta amplification used the immunoSEQ assay, a bias-corrected multiplex PCR with high-throughput sequencing. The authors' analysis ran thus. Every unique nucleotide sequence counted as a clone and was annotated with V, D and J genes, copy number and frequency. Sequences were labeled productive if in frame, and non-productive if out of frame or containing stop codons. As previously described, clonality was computed from Shannon's entropy. The predicted amino acid sequences of productive clones were used to derive mean CDR3 Kyte-Doolittle hydropathy. Hierarchical clustering of scaled V gene usage was performed with the R hclust function using Manhattan distance and complete linkage. Sharing of clones by CDR3 amino acid sequence was evaluated through resampling of 12 repertoires per group over 100 rounds. Repertoires were searched for approximately 70 published EBV-specific and 200 to 300 published CMV-specific TCRbeta sequences. Analysis left out a couple of CVID samples that produced under 10,000 sequences, so 40 to 50 CVID repertoires remained. As stored in TCRdb, this immuneACCESS dataset retains in-frame rearrangements with V and J assigned. A fraction of the clones does not appear; measured against another copy, unresolved V genes explain less than half of the discrepancy, and the remainder lacks a known reason. Clonal size and the V and J genes are those of that table, whereas D and trimming came from the DNA. This sample has around 47,000 clones, none of them a singleton. In total, the top ten clones hold 2% to 2.5% of the sample.

Recombination connected TRBV5-4 to TRBJ2-3; the junction holds 9 bases that match TRBD1. Sequenced sample: peripheral blood mononuclear cells. The TCR was taken from a person aged 18-69 years in good health. The CDR3 protein is CASSSGQGPDTQYF. The sequenced CDR3 bases are TGTGCCAGCAGCTCAGGACAGGGGCCAGATACG.